This TCR beta chain is from a study of T cell responses to AZD1222 COVID-19 vaccine. As to this clone: What it binds is unknown.

The germline gives CDR1 SGHVS, CDR2 FNYEAQ. The ends lost 5 bases at V and 1 base at J; junction bases unmatched: 12. The CDR3 totals 17 residues. Study-wide results and limits: The donor group comprised mostly white British people and more females; the analysis possibly underestimated clonal diversity.

Sequencing was performed with immunoSEQ multiplex PCR; in TCRdb, only in-frame clones are kept and a portion is missing. The sample shows 90,000 to 150,000 clones, roughly 92% of them seen only once. The sequence derives from an adult in good health. Sequencing was performed on peripheral blood, taken on day 0 of AZD1222 vaccination. This chain connects TRBV7-6 to TRBJ1-1, with 8 bases fitting TRBD1. The DNA for the CDR3 is TGTGCCAGCAGCCTTCAAATCGGACAGGGCACGAACACTGAAGCTTTCTTT. Its translation: CASSLQIGQGTNTEAFF.